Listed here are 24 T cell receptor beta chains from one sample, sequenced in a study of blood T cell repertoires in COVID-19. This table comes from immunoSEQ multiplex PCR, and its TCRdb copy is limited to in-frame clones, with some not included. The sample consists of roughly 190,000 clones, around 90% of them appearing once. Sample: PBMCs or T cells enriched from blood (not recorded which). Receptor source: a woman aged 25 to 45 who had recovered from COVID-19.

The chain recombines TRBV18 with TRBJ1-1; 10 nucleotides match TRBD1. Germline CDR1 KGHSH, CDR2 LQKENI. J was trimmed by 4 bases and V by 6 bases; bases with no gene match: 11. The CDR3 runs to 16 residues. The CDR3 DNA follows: TGTGCCAGCTCGGGACAGGGGCTGGTGTTGGGCACTGAAGCTTTCTTT. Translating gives CASSGQGLVLGTEAFF.

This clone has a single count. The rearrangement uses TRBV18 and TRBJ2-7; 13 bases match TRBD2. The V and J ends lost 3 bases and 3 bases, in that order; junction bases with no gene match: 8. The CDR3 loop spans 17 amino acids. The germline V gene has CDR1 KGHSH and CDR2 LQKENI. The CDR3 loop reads CASSPKPGLAGIYEQYF. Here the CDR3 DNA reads TGTGCCAGCTCACCCAAACCGGGACTAGCGGGGATCTACGAGCAGTACTTC.

The CDR3 DNA reads as TGTGCCACCAGTGAGACAGGGAGAGAGACCCAGTACTTC. Its translation is CATSETGRETQYF. The chain uses TRBV24-1 and TRBJ2-5; 7 bases line up with TRBD1. Germline CDR1 and CDR2: KGHDR and SFDVKD. The junction had 2 bases not matched to a gene; V was cut back by 4 bases and J by 4 bases. The CDR3 totals 13 residues.

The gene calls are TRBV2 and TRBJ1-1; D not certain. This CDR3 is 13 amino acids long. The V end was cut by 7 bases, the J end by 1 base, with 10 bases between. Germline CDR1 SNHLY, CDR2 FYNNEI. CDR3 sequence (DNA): TGTGCCAGCACCTTAACAGCGAACACTGAAGCTTTCTTT. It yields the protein CASTLTANTEAFF.

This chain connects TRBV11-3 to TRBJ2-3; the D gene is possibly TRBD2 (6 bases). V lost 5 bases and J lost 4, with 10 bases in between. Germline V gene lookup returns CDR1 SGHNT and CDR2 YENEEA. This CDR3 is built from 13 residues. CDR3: CASSQTGADTQYF. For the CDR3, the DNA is TGTGCCAGCAGCCAAACGGGGGCAGATACGCAGTATTTT.

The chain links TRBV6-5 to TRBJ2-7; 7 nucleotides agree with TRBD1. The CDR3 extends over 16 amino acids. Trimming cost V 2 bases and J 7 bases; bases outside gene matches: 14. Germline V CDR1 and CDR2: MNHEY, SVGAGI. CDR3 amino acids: CASSYTTLGQRVEQYF. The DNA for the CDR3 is TGTGCCAGCAGTTACACTACCTTGGGACAGCGCGTTGAGCAGTACTTC.

DNA for the CDR3: TGTGCCAGCAGTTCAACCGGGACAGGGGACACTGAAGCTTTCTTT. Its translation: CASSSTGTGDTEAFF. This chain joins TRBV6-5 and TRBJ1-1; 10 bases map to TRBD1. Germline V gene data show CDR1 as MNHEY and CDR2 as SVGAGI. This CDR3 has 15 amino acids. Germline trimming cut 4 bases from V and 3 bases from J; bases unmatched to any gene: 5.

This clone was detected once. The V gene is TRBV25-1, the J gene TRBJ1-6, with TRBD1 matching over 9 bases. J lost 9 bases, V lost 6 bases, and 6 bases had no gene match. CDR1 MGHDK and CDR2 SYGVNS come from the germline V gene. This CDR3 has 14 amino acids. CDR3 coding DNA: TGTGCCAGCAGGGACAGGGGTTTGAGTTCACCCCTCCACTTT. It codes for CASRDRGLSSPLHF.

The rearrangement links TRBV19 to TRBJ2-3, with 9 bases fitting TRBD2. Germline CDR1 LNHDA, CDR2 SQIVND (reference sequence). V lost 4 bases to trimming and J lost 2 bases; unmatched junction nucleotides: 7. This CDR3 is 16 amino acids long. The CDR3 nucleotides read TGTGCCAGTAGTAGGAATAGCGGGAGCTTCACAGATACGCAGTATTTT. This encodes CASSRNSGSFTDTQYF.

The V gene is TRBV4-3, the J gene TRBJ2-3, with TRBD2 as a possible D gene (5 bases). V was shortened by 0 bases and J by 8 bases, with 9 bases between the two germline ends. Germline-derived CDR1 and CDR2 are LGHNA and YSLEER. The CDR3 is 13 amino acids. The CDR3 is CASSQEAVGTQYF. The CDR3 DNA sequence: TGCGCCAGCAGCCAAGAAGCGGTCGGTACGCAGTATTTT.

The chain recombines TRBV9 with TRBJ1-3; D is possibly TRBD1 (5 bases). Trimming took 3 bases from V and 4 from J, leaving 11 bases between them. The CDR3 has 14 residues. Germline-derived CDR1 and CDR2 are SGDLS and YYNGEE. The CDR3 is CASSARATGNTIYF. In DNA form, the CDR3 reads TGTGCCAGCAGCGCCAGGGCGACGGGAAACACCATATATTTT.

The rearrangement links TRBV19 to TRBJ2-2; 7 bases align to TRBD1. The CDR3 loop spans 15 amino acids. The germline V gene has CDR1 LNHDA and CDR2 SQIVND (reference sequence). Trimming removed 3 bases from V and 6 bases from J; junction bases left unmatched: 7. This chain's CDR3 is CASSMETGPSGELFF. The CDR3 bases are TGTGCCAGTAGTATGGAGACAGGGCCCTCCGGGGAGCTGTTTTTT.

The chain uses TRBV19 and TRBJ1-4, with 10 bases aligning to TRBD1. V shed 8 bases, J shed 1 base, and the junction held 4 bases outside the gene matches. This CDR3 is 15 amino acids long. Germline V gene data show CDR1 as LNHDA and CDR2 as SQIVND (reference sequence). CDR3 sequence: CASDRGRGTNEKLFF. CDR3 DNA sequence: TGTGCCAGTGACAGGGGGCGCGGAACTAATGAAAAACTGTTTTTT.

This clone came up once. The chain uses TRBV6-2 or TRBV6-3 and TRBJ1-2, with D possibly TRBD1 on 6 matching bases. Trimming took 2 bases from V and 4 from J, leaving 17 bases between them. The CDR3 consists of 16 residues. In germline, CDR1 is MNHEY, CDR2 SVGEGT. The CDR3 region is CASSYSRRQGSYGYTF. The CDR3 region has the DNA TGTGCCAGCAGTTACAGTCGTCGCCAGGGGAGCTATGGCTACACCTTC.

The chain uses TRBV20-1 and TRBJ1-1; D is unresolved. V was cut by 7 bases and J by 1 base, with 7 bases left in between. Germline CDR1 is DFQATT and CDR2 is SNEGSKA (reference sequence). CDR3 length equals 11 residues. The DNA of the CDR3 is TGCAGTGACAGTCCGAACACTGAAGCTTTCTTT. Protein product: CSDSPNTEAFF.

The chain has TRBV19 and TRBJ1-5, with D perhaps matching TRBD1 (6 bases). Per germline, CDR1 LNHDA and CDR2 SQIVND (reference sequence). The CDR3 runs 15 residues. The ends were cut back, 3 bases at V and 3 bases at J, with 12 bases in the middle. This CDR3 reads CASSMGQGNNQPQHF. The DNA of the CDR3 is TGTGCCAGTAGTATGGGTCAGGGGAACAATCAGCCCCAGCATTTT.

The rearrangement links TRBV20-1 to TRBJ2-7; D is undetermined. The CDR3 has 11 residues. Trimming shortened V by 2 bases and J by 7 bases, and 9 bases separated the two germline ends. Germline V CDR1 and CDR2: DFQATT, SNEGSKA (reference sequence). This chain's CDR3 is CSARFELEQYF. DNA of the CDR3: TGCAGTGCTAGATTCGAACTTGAGCAGTACTTC.

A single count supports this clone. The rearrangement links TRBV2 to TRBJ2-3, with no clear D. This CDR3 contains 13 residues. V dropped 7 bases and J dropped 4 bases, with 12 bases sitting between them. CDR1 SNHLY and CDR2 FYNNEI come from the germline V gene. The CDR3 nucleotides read TGTGCCAGCACCTTGAATCGGGCAGATACGCAGTATTTT. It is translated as CASTLNRADTQYF. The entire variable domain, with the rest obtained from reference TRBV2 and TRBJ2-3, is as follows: EPEVTQTPSHQVTQMGQEVILRCVPISNHLYFYWYRQILGQKVEFLVSFYNNEISEKSEIFDDQFSVERPDGSNFTLKIRSTKLEDSAMYFCASTLNRADTQYFGPGTRLTVL.

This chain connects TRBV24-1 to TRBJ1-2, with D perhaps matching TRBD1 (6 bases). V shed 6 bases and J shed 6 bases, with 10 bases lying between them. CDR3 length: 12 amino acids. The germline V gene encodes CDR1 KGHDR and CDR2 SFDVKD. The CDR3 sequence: CATSRGADGYTF. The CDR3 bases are TGTGCCACCAGTCGGGGGGCAGATGGCTACACCTTC.

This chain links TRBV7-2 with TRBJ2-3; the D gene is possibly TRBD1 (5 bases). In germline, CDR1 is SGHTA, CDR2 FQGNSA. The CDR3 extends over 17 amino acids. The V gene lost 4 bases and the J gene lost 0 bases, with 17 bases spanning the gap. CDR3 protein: CASSSPGQALSTDTQYF. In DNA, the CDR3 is TGTGCCAGCAGCTCGCCCGGACAAGCCCTCAGCACAGATACGCAGTATTTT.

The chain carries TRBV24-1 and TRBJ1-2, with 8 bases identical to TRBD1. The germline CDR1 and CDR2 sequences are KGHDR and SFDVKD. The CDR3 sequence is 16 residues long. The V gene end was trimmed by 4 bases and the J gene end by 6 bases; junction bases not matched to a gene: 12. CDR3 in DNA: TGTGCCACCAGTGACCCTCAGGGTGGCAGGGGGCATGGCTACACCTTC. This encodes CATSDPQGGRGHGYTF.

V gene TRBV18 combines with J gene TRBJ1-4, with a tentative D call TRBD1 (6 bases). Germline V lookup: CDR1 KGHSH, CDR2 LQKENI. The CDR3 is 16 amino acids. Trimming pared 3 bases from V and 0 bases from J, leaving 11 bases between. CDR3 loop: CASSPSRGSTNEKLFF. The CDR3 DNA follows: TGTGCCAGCTCACCGAGCAGGGGCTCAACTAATGAAAAACTGTTTTTT.

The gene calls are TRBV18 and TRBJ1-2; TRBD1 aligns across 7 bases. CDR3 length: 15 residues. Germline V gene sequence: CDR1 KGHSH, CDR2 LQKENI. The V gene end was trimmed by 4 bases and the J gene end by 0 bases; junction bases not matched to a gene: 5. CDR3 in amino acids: CASSQGQAPNYGYTF. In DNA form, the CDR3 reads TGTGCCAGCTCACAAGGACAGGCTCCTAACTATGGCTACACCTTC.

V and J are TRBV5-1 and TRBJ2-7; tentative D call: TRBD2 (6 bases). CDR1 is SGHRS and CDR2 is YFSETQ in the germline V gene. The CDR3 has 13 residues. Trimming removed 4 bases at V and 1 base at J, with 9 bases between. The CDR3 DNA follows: TGCGCCAGCAGCCAACTAGCATCCTACGAGCAGTACTTC. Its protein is CASSQLASYEQYF.